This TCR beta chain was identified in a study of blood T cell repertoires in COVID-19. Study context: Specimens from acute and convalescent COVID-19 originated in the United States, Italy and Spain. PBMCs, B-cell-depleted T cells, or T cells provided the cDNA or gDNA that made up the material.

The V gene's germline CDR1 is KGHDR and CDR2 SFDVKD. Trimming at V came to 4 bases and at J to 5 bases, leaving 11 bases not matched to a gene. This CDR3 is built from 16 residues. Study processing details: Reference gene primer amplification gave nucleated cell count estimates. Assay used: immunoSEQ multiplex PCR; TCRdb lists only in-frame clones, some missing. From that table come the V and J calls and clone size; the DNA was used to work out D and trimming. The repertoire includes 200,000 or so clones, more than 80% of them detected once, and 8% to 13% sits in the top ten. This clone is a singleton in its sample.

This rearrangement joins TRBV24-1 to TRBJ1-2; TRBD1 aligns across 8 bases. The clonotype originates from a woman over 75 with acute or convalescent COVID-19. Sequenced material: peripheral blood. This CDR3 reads CATSDHRTGTSYGYTF. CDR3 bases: TGTGCCACCAGTGACCATAGGACAGGGACCTCATATGGCTACACCTTC.